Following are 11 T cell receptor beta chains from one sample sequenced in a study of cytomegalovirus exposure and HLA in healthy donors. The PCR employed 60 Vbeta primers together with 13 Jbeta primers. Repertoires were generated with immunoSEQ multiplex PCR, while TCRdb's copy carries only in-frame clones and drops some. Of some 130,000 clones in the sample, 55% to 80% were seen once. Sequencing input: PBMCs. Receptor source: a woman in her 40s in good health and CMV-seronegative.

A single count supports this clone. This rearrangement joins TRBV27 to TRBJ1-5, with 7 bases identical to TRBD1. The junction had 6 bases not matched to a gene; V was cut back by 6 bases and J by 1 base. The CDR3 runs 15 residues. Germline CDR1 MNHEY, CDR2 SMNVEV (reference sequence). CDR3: CASRLGQVSNQPQHF. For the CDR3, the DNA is TGTGCCAGCAGGCTCGGACAGGTCAGCAATCAGCCCCAGCATTTT.

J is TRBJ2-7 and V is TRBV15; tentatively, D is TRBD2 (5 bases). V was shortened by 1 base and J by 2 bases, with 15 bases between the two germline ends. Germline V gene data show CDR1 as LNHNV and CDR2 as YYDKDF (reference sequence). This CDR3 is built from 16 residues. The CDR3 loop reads CATSRVSGSKAYEQYF. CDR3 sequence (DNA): TGTGCCACCAGCAGAGTCTCGGGAAGTAAAGCCTACGAGCAGTACTTC.

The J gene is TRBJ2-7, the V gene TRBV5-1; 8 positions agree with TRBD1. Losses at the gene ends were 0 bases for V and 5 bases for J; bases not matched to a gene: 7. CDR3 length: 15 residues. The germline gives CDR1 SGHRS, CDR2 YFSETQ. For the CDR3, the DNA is TGCGCCAGCAGCTTGGTCGGCAGGGGGCTCGACGAGCAGTACTTC. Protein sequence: CASSLVGRGLDEQYF.

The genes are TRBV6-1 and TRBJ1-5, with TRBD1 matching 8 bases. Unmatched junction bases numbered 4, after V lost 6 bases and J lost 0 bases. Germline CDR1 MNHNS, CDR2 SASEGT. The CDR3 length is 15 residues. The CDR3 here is CASRMTGDSNQPQHF. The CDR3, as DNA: TGTGCCAGCAGGATGACAGGGGATAGCAATCAGCCCCAGCATTTT.

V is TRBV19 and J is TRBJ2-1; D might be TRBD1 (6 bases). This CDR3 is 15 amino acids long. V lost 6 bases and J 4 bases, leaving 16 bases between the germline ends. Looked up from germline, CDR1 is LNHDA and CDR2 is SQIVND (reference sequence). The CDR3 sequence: CASRQGHQRYNEQFF. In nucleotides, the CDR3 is TGTGCCAGTAGACAGGGACACCAAAGATACAATGAGCAGTTCTTC.

In DNA form, the CDR3 reads TGTGCCAGCAGCCTCCTGGACAGGAAAAACATTCAGTACTTC. Protein sequence: CASSLLDRKNIQYF. V is TRBV7-2 and J is TRBJ2-4; 7 bases agree with TRBD1. This CDR3 has 14 amino acids. V shed 5 bases and J 4 bases; nucleotides not matched to a gene: 5. CDR1 and CDR2 from the germline V gene are SGHTA and FQGNSA.

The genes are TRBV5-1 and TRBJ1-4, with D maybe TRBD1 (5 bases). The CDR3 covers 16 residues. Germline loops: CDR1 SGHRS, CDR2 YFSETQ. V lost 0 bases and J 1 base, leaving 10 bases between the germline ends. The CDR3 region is CASSLGQRLTNEKLFF. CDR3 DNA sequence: TGCGCCAGCAGCTTGGGACAGCGATTAACTAATGAAAAACTGTTTTTT. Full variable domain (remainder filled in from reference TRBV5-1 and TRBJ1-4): KAGVTQTPRYLIKTRGQQVTLSCSPISGHRSVSWYQQTPGQGLQFLFEYFSETQRNKGNFPGRFSGRQFSNSRSEMNVSTLELGDSALYLCASSLGQRLTNEKLFFGSGTQLSVL.

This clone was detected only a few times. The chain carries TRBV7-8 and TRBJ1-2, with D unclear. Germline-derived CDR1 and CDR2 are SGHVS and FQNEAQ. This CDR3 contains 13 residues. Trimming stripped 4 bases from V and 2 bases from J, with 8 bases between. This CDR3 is CASSSQRNYGYTF. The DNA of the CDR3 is TGTGCCAGCAGCTCTCAGAGGAACTATGGCTACACCTTC. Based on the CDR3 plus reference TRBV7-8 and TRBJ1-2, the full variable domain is GAGVSQSPRYKVAKRGQDVALRCDPISGHVSLFWYQQALGQGPEFLTYFQNEAQLDKSGLPSDRFFAERPEGSVSTLKIQRTQQEDSAVYLCASSSQRNYGYTFGSGTRLTVV.

The CDR3 coding sequence is TGTGCCAGCAGTGAAGCGCTGGTAACCATTCCGGGAGAAAAACTGTTTTTT. Translated, it gives CASSEALVTIPGEKLFF. This chain uses TRBV6-1 with TRBJ1-4, with D hard to call. Germline CDR1 is MNHNS and CDR2 is SASEGT. The CDR3 length is 17 residues. V was trimmed by 0 bases and J by 8 bases, leaving 19 bases between them.

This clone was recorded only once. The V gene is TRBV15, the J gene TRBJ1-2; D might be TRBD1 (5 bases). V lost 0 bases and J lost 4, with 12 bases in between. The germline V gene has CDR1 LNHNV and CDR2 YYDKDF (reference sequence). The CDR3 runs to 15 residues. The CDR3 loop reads CATSRDKTALYGYTF. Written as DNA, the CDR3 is TGTGCCACCAGCAGAGATAAGACAGCCCTCTATGGCTACACCTTC.

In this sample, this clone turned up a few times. CDR3 region: CAIKGQALTEAFF. As DNA, the CDR3 is TGTGCCATCAAGGGGCAGGCCCTCACTGAAGCTTTCTTT. This rearrangement joins TRBV10-3 to TRBJ1-1, with a tentative D call TRBD1 (5 bases). V was clipped by 7 bases and J by 4 bases, with 13 bases between them. The germline V gene has CDR1 ENHRY and CDR2 SYGVKD. The CDR3 spans 13 residues.